This T cell receptor beta chain comes out of a study of T cell changes during pregnancy in multiple sclerosis. The repertoire was sequenced with immunoSEQ multiplex PCR; TCRdb's copy has only in-frame clones and lacks some. Of around 72,000 clones in the sample, roughly 92% were seen once. Germline V gene sequence: CDR1 GTSNPN, CDR2 SVGIG (reference sequence). The V and J ends lost 4 bases and 5 bases, in that order; junction bases with no gene match: 8. The CDR3 runs 14 residues. The source of this sequence is a female donor in good health, enrolled as a control in a pregnancy study. Source: peripheral blood, taken in the second trimester of pregnancy. The chain combines TRBV30 with TRBJ1-2, with 9 positions matching TRBD1. CDR3 sequence reads: CAWNGDRVGYGYTF. The CDR3 nucleotides read TGTGCCTGGAATGGGGACAGGGTGGGATATGGCTACACCTTC.